This TCR beta chain was documented in a study of shared clonotypes between healthy human individuals. General study results and limits: Clonotype sharing across donors was expected to vary with sequencing depth. Genetic and exposure-history diversity was limited by the small donor number. As a rule, naive subsets had a larger estimated richness than memory subsets.

Profiled with immunoSEQ multiplex PCR; TCRdb holds only in-frame clones, not every one. The repertoire includes roughly 1,500,000 clones, 98% of them detected once, and roughly 0.35% sits in the top ten. J was trimmed by 3 bases and V by 7 bases; bases with no gene match: 7. The germline V gene has CDR1 MNHNS and CDR2 SASEGT. CDR3 length: 15 amino acids. Turning to this clone: What it recognizes is unknown.

The rearrangement uses TRBV6-1 and TRBJ2-3, with TRBD2 identical over 10 bases. This TCR was recovered from a man aged 25-40 years in good health. Sequenced input: naive CD4+ T cells sorted from blood. Subset in this sample: CD45RA+ positively selected. The CDR3 sequence: CASKLAGSRTDTQYF. In nucleotides, the CDR3 is TGTGCCAGCAAACTAGCGGGATCTCGGACAGATACGCAGTATTTT.